This TCR beta chain was captured in a study of blood T cell repertoires in COVID-19. As for the study in general: T cells, B-cell-depleted T cells, or PBMCs supplied cDNA or gDNA.

The cohort comprised adults aged about 18 to 100 years residing in under 25 US areas. Cohorts were determined from participant-reported clinical history. In Cohort 3, a recovered donor had either two negative PCRs, clearance, or symptom resolution. The repertoire was sequenced with immunoSEQ multiplex PCR; TCRdb's copy has only in-frame clones and lacks some. The sample has a few hundred thousand clones; roughly 88% are singletons. The germline CDR1 and CDR2 sequences are KGHSH and LQKENI. CDR3 length equals 14 residues. V was clipped by 6 bases and J by 6 bases; unmatched bases: 6. The sample was PBMCs or T cells enriched from blood (not recorded which). The chain recombines TRBV18 with TRBJ1-5, with 9 nucleotides matching TRBD1. This TCR derives from a woman aged 25 to 39 who had recovered from COVID-19. The DNA for the CDR3 is TGTGCCAGCTCCCGGGACAGGGACCTTCAGCCCCAGCATTTT. Protein product: CASSRDRDLQPQHF. The full variable domain, rest sourced from reference TRBV18 and TRBJ1-5, is NAGVMQNPRHLVRRRGQEARLRCSPMKGHSHVYWYRQLPEEGLKFMVYLQKENIIDESGMPKERFSAEFPKEGPSILRIQQVVRGDSAAYFCASSRDRDLQPQHFGDGTRLSIL.